These T cell receptor beta chains were read from a single sample in a study of vaccination and CD4 T cells after COVID-19. TCRdb processed the PCR reads anew with MiXCR; each CDR3 protein has one entry. The data contain 9,500 to 11,000 distinct CDR3 sequences, 30% of them singletons. The antigens these receptors bind are not known. Sequences were obtained from CD4+ T cells from blood, cultured in vitro. These TCRs come from a human donor in good health. Both conserved end residues are part of each CDR3. The D gene is left open where the match is weak. Not every row has a clone size; where given, it reads once, few, many or a size class.

TRBD2 TRBJ2-3 once TRBV19 TGTGCCAGTAGTACGCCCGTAGCGGGAGAGTTCGCAGATATGCAGTATTTT CASSTPVAGEFADMQYF
TRBD2 TRBJ2-5 NA TRBV7-9 TGTGCCAGCAGCCCAGGGCTGGCGGGAGGGCTTCTCGGGCCCCTGGAACAAGAGACCCAGTACTTC CASSPGLAGGLLGPLEQETQYF
NA TRBJ2-7 few TRBV28 TGTGCCAGCATGAAAGGAGCGGCCTACGAGCAGTACTTC CASMKGAAYEQYF
NA TRBJ1-5 medium-sized TRBV6-1 TGTGCCAGCAGTGCCACTCCAACAGGGTCGGGTCAGCCCCAGCATTTT CASSATPTGSGQPQHF
NA TRBJ1-2 NA TRBV9 TGTGCCAGCAGTCGTAGAGGAAGTTATGGCTACACCTTC CASSRRGSYGYTF
NA TRBJ2-6 NA TRBV4-3 TGCGCCAGCAGCCCTGGGATAGGGGCCAACGTCCTGACTTTC CASSPGIGANVLTF
NA TRBJ2-1 NA TRBV20-1 TGCAGTGCTAGGCTTGTAGGACTCCCAGTTTTACCTGAGCAGTTCTTC CSARLVGLPVLPEQFF
TRBD2 TRBJ2-1 few TRBV15 TGTGCCACCAGCAGAGATAGCGGGAGAGAGCAGTTCTTC CATSRDSGREQFF
TRBD1 TRBJ1-5 few TRBV6-1 TGTGCCAGCAGTCCCCTGATGGGGGACAGTATAGGTCAGCCCCAGCATTTT CASSPLMGDSIGQPQHF
TRBD2 TRBJ2-1 NA TRBV2 TGTGCCAGCACCGGGACTAGCTCCTACAATGAGCAGTTCTTC CASTGTSSYNEQFF
NA TRBJ2-6 NA TRBV7-3 TGTGCCAGCAGCTTAAAGTTTATTGGGACACCCCTAGGGTCGGGGGCCAACGTCCTGACTTTC CASSLKFIGTPLGSGANVLTF
TRBD2 TRBJ2-1 NA TRBV5-4 TGTGCCAGCCCGGGGCGGGGGTTCGATGAGCAGTTCTTC CASPGRGFDEQFF
TRBD1 TRBJ1-1 medium-sized TRBV27 TGTGCCAGCAGTTCGAGCCACCTCAGGACAGGGGGCGAATGGGCTTTCTTT CASSSSHLRTGGEWAFF
NA TRBJ2-2 NA TRBV27 TGTGCCAGCAGTTTTCAACTAGGTCGCACCGGGGAGCTGTTTTTT CASSFQLGRTGELFF
NA TRBJ1-5 NA TRBV27 TGTGCCAGCAGTTTATACGTCAGCAATCAGCCCCAGCATTTT CASSLYVSNQPQHF
NA TRBJ1-1 few TRBV5-4 TGTGCCAGCAGCTTAACATTAGCGAACACTGAAGCTTTCTTT CASSLTLANTEAFF
NA TRBJ1-2 NA TRBV27 TGTGCCAGCAGTTTATTCGGGGCAGGCTATGGCTACACCTTC CASSLFGAGYGYTF
TRBD2 TRBJ2-7 few TRBV20-1 TGCAGTGCTAGTATCCTAGCGGGTTCATACGAGCAGTACTTC CSASILAGSYEQYF
NA TRBJ1-5 hyperexpanded TRBV28 TGTGCCAGCAGTTTGTCGCATAGCAATCAGCCCCAGCATTTT CASSLSHSNQPQHF
TRBD1 TRBJ2-2 NA TRBV6-1 TGTGCCAGCAGTGCACGGACAGGGGGCCTTACCGGGGAGCTGTTTTTT CASSARTGGLTGELFF
TRBD2 TRBJ2-3 few TRBV7-9 TGTGCCAGCAGCTCCAGGGGGGGACTAGCGGGAACAGATACGCAGTATTTT CASSSRGGLAGTDTQYF
NA TRBJ1-5 NA TRBV28 TGTGCCAGCAGTTGGAGGACAGTCTCTTATCAGCCCCAGCATTTT CASSWRTVSYQPQHF
TRBD2 TRBJ2-7 NA TRBV4-2 TGTGCCAGCAGCCAAGATCTCACTAGCGGGGCATACGAGCAGTACTTC CASSQDLTSGAYEQYF
TRBD2 TRBJ2-3 few TRBV20-1 TGCAGTGCGAGAGTGGCGGGAGATAGCACAGATACGCAGTATTTT CSARVAGDSTDTQYF
NA TRBJ2-7 NA TRBV2 TGTGCCAGCAGGGTTACAGGTTTCTCCTACGAGCAGTACTTC CASRVTGFSYEQYF
TRBD2 TRBJ2-3 NA TRBV6-2/TRBV6-3 TGTGCCAGCTGGGGGCGGGAGGGGGCCACAGATACGCAGTATTTT CASWGREGATDTQYF
NA TRBJ1-6 few TRBV7-3 TGTGCCAGCAGCATTACTGGTCCCTATTCACCCCTCCACTTT CASSITGPYSPLHF
NA TRBJ2-1 NA TRBV6-5 TGTGCCAGCAGTTACCAACAGGGCAGGGCGGGCGATGAGCAGTTCTTC CASSYQQGRAGDEQFF
NA TRBJ2-7 NA TRBV5-8 TGTGCCAGCAGCTTGGCGGGCCTCTCCTACGAGCAGTACTTC CASSLAGLSYEQYF
NA TRBJ1-1 NA TRBV6-5 TGTGCCAGCAGTTACGCCCCGGGGGAGAACACTGAAGCTTTCTTT CASSYAPGENTEAFF
NA TRBJ1-5 few TRBV29-1 TGCAGCGTCCGAAATGGTGGGGCAGGGGCGTTGAGAGGCAATCAGCCCCAGCATTTT CSVRNGGAGALRGNQPQHF
TRBD2 TRBJ2-3 NA TRBV24-1 TGTGCCACCAGTGATTTTTGGGCGAGCGGGGGAGAAGATACGCAGTATTTT CATSDFWASGGEDTQYF
NA TRBJ2-5 NA TRBV6-1 TGTGCCAGCACTTTGGGCCTAACGGGAGAGACCCAGTACTTC CASTLGLTGETQYF
NA TRBJ2-5 few TRBV6-5 TGTGCCAGCAGTTACTTACGGGGTCGGCAAGAGACCCAGTACTTC CASSYLRGRQETQYF
TRBD1 TRBJ2-1 once TRBV6-2/TRBV6-3 TGTGCCAGCAGAATGATCGGGACAGGTTACAATGAGCAGTTCTTC CASRMIGTGYNEQFF
NA TRBJ1-2 few TRBV28 TGTGCCAGCAGTTCAACAGGGAGAGATGGCTACACCTTC CASSSTGRDGYTF
NA TRBJ1-2 few TRBV19 TGTGCCAGTAGTATTACGAGGGGCGCAAACTATGGCTACACCTTC CASSITRGANYGYTF
NA TRBJ2-3 once TRBV19 TGTGCCAGTAGGCCCCTTGGCGGGGAGAACACAGATACGCAGTATTTT CASRPLGGENTDTQYF
NA TRBJ1-1 few TRBV6-2/TRBV6-3 TGTGCCAGCATCCTAGAGGTCGGGGTTGGTACTGAAGCTTTCTTT CASILEVGVGTEAFF
NA TRBJ1-1 NA TRBV5-4 TGTGCCAGCAGCTTGGCTCGGTCAGTAGGGACTGAAGCTTTCTTT CASSLARSVGTEAFF
NA TRBJ2-5 NA TRBV19 TGTGCCAGTCGTCAAGCCGGGGAGACCCAGTACTTC CASRQAGETQYF
TRBD1 TRBJ1-5 few TRBV27 TGTGCCAGCAGTTCGGGAGATGGGACAGGACGCCAGCCCCAGCATTTT CASSSGDGTGRQPQHF
TRBD1 TRBJ1-2 NA TRBV20-1 TGCAGTGCTCAAGACAGGGGCGTAGGCTATGGCTACACCTTC CSAQDRGVGYGYTF
TRBD1 TRBJ2-3 NA TRBV7-9 TGTGCCAGCAGCGATTCACAGGGGTCGTGGCCAGATACGCAGTATTTT CASSDSQGSWPDTQYF
TRBD1 TRBJ2-5 NA TRBV2 TGTGCCAGCCTCAAGACAGGGGGCTTGTATGAGACCCAGTACTTC CASLKTGGLYETQYF